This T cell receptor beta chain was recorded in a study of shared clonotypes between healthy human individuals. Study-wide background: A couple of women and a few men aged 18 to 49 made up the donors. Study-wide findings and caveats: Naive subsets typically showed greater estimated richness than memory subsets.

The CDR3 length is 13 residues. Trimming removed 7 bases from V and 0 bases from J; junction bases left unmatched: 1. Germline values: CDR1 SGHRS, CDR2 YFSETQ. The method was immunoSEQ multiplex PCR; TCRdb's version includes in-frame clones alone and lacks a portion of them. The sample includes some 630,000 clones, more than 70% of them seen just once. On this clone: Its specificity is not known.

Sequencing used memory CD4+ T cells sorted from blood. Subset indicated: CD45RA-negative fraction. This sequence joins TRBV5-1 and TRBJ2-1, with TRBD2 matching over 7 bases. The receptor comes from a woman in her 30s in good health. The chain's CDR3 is CASGTTSYNEQFF. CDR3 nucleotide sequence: TGCGCCAGCGGGACTACCTCCTACAATGAGCAGTTCTTC. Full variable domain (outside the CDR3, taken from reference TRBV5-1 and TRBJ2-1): KAGVTQTPRYLIKTRGQQVTLSCSPISGHRSVSWYQQTPGQGLQFLFEYFSETQRNKGNFPGRFSGRQFSNSRSEMNVSTLELGDSALYLCASGTTSYNEQFFGPGTRLTVL.